The clone carrying this TCR beta chain came up once. What it binds is not known. The data originate from a study of vaccination effects on CD4 cells after COVID-19. Points from the study as a whole: Late after vaccination, infection- and vaccine-induced clones showed marked clonal contraction.

This table comes from immunoSEQ multiplex PCR, and its TCRdb copy is limited to in-frame clones, with some not included. The repertoire has approximately 76,000 clones, over 70% of them found once; the top ten carry about 10%. CDR3 length equals 15 residues. With 0 bases clipped from V and 3 bases from J, the junction kept 3 bases outside the gene matches. CDR1 and CDR2 from the germline V gene are SGDLS and YYNGEE. Expansion with viral peptide pools was applied to antigen-specific CD4+ T cells by the ViraFEST assay prior to sequencing. The authors isolated CD4+ T cells after more than eight days of culture. Prior SARS-CoV-2 infection was absent in the vaccine recipients, as shown by negative nucleocapsid antibodies. On day 3 and again on day 7, half the medium was replaced with IL-2 medium.

The rearrangement uses TRBV9 and TRBJ2-1, with TRBD2 matching over 7 bases. The receptor's source is a human donor who received a COVID-19 vaccine. The specimen comprised CD4+ T cells from PBMCs cultured with SARS-CoV-2 spike peptides, sampled before COVID-19 vaccination. The CDR3 DNA reads as TGTGCCAGCAGCGTAGTGTCTAGCGGCTACAATGAGCAGTTCTTC. Translation gives CASSVVSSGYNEQFF. Using reference TRBV9 and TRBJ2-1 for the parts outside the CDR3, the full variable domain is DSGVTQTPKHLITATGQRVTLRCSPRSGDLSVYWYQQSLDQGLQFLIQYYNGEERAKGNILERFSAQQFPDLHSELNLSSLELGDSALYFCASSVVSSGYNEQFFGPGTRLTVL.